This T cell receptor (beta chain) emerged from a study of cytomegalovirus exposure and HLA in healthy donors. Study in general: Among the approximately 400 donors who were genotyped, 81% fell in the genetic ancestry cluster that is associated with self-reported Caucasian donors. Study observations and caveats: Analysis was carried out at a later point, and it linked a missense DCLRE1C variant to TCR beta V- and J-gene trimming.

Trimming took 0 bases from V and 0 from J, leaving 12 bases between them. This CDR3 is built from 18 residues. Germline V CDR1 and CDR2: MGHRA, YSYEKL. Use of 60 Vbeta and 13 Jbeta primers characterized the PCR. TCRdb keeps only in-frame clones here, not all; method: immunoSEQ multiplex PCR. Among around 170,000 clones listed, about 77% were seen once. A note on this clone: What it recognizes is unknown.

The clonotype was recovered from a woman aged 30 to 39 in good health and CMV-seropositive. V gene TRBV4-1 combines with J gene TRBJ2-6; no clear D gene. The sequenced sample was PBMCs. The CDR3 loop is CASSQEVSYLSGANVLTF. CDR3 in DNA: TGCGCCAGCAGCCAAGAGGTCTCCTACCTCTCTGGGGCCAACGTCCTGACTTTC.